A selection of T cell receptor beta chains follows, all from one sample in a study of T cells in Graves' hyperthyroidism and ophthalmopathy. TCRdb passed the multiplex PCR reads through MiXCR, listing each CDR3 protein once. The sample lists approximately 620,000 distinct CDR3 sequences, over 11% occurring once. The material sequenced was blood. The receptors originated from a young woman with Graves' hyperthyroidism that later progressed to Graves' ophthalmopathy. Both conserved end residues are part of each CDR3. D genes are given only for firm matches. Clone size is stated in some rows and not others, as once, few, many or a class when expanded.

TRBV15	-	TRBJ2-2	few	CATSRSTEGPGTGELFF	TGTGCCACCAGCAGATCTACGGAGGGCCCAGGCACCGGGGAGCTGTTTTTT
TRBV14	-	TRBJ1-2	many	CASSYGTLYGYTF	TGTGCCAGCAGTTACGGGACGCTCTATGGCTACACCTTC
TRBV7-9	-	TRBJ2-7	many	CASNLGSSYEQYF	TGTGCCAGCAATTTAGGTTCTTCCTACGAGCAGTACTTC
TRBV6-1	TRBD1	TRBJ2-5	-	CASSRSRDRGETQYF	TGTGCCAGCAGTCGAAGTCGGGACAGGGGTGAGACCCAGTACTTC
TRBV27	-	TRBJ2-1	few	CASKGGGSEQFF	TGTGCCAGCAAAGGAGGGGGTAGTGAGCAGTTCTTC
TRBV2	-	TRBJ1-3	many	CASRDINSGNTIYF	TGTGCCAGCAGAGACATCAACTCTGGAAACACCATATATTTT
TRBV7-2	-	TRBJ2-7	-	CASSLAGWGYEQYF	TGTGCCAGCAGCTTAGCGGGTTGGGGCTACGAGCAGTACTTC
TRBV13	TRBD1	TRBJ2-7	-	CASSDMAGTGDYEQYF	TGTGCCAGCAGCGATATGGCCGGGACAGGGGACTACGAGCAGTACTTC
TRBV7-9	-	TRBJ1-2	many	CASSYQTGSYGYTF	TGTGCCAGCAGCTACCAGACAGGCTCCTATGGCTACACCTTC
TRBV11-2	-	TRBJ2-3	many	CASRRKPTDTQYF	TGTGCCAGCAGGCGAAAGCCCACAGATACGCAGTATTTT
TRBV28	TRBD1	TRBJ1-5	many	CASTGGTGGNQPQHF	TGTGCCAGCACCGGTGGGACAGGGGGCAATCAGCCCCAGCATTTT
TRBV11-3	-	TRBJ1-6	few	CASSLDGTPNYNPPLHF	TGTGCCAGCAGCTTAGATGGGACCCCTAACTATAATCCACCCCTCCACTTT
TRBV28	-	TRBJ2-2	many	CASSIQPNTGELFF	TGTGCCAGCAGTATCCAGCCGAACACCGGGGAGCTGTTTTTT
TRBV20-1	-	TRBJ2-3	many	CSAVGGADTQYF	TGCAGTGCTGTCGGTGGGGCAGATACGCAGTATTTT
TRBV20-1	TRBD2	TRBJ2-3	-	CSAGLAGTDTQYF	TGCAGTGCTGGACTAGCGGGCACAGATACGCAGTATTTT